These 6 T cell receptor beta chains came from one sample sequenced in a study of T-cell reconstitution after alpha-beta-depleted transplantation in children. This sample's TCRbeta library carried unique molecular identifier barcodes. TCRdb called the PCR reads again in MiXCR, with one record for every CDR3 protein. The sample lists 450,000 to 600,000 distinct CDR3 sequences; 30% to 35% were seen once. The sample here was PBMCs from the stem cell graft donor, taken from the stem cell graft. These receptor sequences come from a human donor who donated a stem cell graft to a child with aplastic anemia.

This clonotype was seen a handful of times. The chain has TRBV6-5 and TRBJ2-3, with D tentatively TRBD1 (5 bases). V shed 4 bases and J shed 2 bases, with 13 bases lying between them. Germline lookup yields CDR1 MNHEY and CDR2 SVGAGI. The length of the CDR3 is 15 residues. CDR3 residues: CASSSQGKNTDTQYF. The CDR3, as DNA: TGTGCCAGCAGTTCCCAGGGAAAAAACACAGATACGCAGTATTTT.

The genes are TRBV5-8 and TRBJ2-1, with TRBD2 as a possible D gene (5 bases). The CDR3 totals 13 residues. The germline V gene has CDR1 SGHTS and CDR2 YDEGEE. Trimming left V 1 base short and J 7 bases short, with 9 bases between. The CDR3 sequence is CASSLIARNEQFF. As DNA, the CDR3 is TGTGCCAGCAGCTTGATAGCGAGGAATGAGCAGTTCTTC.

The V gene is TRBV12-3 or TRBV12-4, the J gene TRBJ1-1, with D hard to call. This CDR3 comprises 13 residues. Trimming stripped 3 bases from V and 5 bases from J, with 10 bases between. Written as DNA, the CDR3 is TGTGCCAGCAGTTTGTTTTCGGGGACTGAAGCTTTCTTT. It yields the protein CASSLFSGTEAFF.

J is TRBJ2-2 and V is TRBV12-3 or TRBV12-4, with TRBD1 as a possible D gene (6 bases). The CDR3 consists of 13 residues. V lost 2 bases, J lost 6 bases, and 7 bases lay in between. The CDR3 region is CASSLRQAGELFF. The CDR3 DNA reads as TGTGCCAGCAGTTTAAGACAGGCCGGGGAGCTGTTTTTT.

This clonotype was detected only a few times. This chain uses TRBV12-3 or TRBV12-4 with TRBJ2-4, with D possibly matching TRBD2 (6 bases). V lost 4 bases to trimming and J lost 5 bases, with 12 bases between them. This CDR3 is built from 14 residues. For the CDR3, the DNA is TGTGCCAGCAGTTGGTGGGAGGCCCAAAACATTCAGTACTTC. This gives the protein CASSWWEAQNIQYF.

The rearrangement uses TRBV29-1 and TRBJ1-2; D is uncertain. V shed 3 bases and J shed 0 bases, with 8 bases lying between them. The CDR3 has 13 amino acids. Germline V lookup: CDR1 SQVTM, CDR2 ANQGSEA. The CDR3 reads CSVDPSPNYGYTF. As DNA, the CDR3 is TGCAGCGTTGACCCAAGTCCTAACTATGGCTACACCTTC.